This T cell receptor (beta chain) emerged from a study of cytomegalovirus exposure and HLA in healthy donors (dated by TCRdb to between 2016 and 2019). At the level of the whole study: In an earlier analysis of around 540 of the donors, 250 to 300 Gb of sequence data and about 110 million unique TCR beta sequences from 150 million to 200 million T cells were reported. A later analysis re-examined previously published TCR beta repertoires from more than 600 donors and added high-resolution HLA genotyping to investigate patterns of TCR occurrence. Every discovery cohort repertoire had been produced on one sequencing platform. Genome-wide SNP genotypes for about three fifths of the roughly 670 donors were used in a later genetic analysis, which treated that subset as a discovery cohort. The number of typed donors differed by locus: roughly 629-640 for A, B, C, DRB1 and DQB1; 522 for DQA1; around 610 for DPA1; and some 470 for DPB1. High-throughput TCR immunosequencing, statistical association of individual TCRs with disease status, and machine learning were combined to predict cytomegalovirus infection status. Donor age, sex, ethnicity and CMV serostatus were compiled together with the repertoire data. The study was designed to test whether signatures of past pathogen exposure could be identified by cataloging public T cell receptors. HLA typing covered class I and class II loci at four-digit resolution. In an earlier analysis of several hundred of the donors, high-throughput TCR beta sequencing was used to judge whether each TCR beta V gene segment behaved as functional or pseudogenic. Of the roughly 390 genotyped donors, roughly 80% fell in the genetic ancestry cluster associated with self-reported Caucasian donors. In the later analysis, no new phenotypic data were used to find candidate immune exposures; instead, reliance was placed on TCR beta sequences and their occurrence across donors. An early release that covered about 600 HLA-typed donors contained around 300 gigabases of sequencing data and roughly 84 million unique TCR sequences. Among roughly 400 genotyped donors of the cohort, an average of roughly 240,000 unique TCR beta nucleotide sequences were sequenced per donor, around 20% of them non-productive. Five DR-DQ haplotypes were handled as single units for association and clustering because linkage in the cohort was strong. Using immunosequencing, the study profiled T cell repertoires from 500 to 800 subjects and related those repertoires to cytomegalovirus serostatus. A separate validation cohort of about 110 different subjects was used in addition to the 666-subject first cohort.

Paper-wide results and their limitations: Some IMGT-functional V segments, including TRBV6-2 and TRBV6-3, could not be distinguished by the 87-base-pair reads and were therefore excluded. A further reported finding was that TCR beta sequences accurately predicted the HLA-A and HLA-B alleles for most subjects in the first cohort. Strong co-occurrence of HLA alleles, especially DR and DQ, made assigning TCR associations to individual alleles difficult. Most TCR sequences were seen in very few donors, while some public TCRs were found in many individuals. Because some donors lacked HLA typing at each locus, the association tests relied only on the typed subset. In a later genetic analysis, fewer N-insertions in productive TCRs were reported among donors in an Asian-associated ancestry cluster than the roughly 640-donor mean. Broadly in line with IMGT annotations, most TCR beta V segments showed up in productive rearrangements about 87% or about 30% of the time in an earlier analysis of 450 to 750 of the donors. The only immune exposure information available for the cohort was CMV serostatus. A cluster of highly shared sequence variants was judged likely to be a technical artifact of the sequencing pipeline. The classifier was reported to diagnose cytomegalovirus status with high specificity and sensitivity in both the original cohort and the validation cohort. According to a later analysis, TCR association rates differed among HLA loci, with DRB1 alleles showing the most associated TCRs and HLA-C alleles showing the fewest. V-gene and J-gene trimming of TCR beta chains was associated with a missense DCLRE1C variant in a later genetic analysis, and the association was replicated in an independent cohort. The study gave a list of some 150 TCR beta chains associated with cytomegalovirus. Most CMV-associated TCR beta chains appeared to be HLA-restricted in a later analysis, and the HLA associations seemed to be driven largely by CMV exposure. Linkage disequilibrium might explain the correlated functional status among segregating V segments, but an unknown experimental factor could not be ruled out. Specific HLA alleles were associated with some 15,000 TCR beta sequences at a false discovery rate of 0.05 in a later analysis. Sequencing depth was assumed to be roughly uniform across donors in the presence/absence analyses, though that assumption may not hold. According to the authors, the approach could potentially be generalized to other disease states and immunological phenotypes. Compared with equally common non-associated chains, HLA-associated TCR beta chains in a later analysis were more clonally expanded and had lower generation probabilities. The cohort was sequenced for TCR beta chains only, and without alpha or paired-chain data the features that could be detected were limited. Because counts were too low, seventeen rarely observed V segments, including chromosome 9 orphons, were excluded from the earlier analysis of some 540 of the donors. A few of the identified cytomegalovirus-associated TCR beta chains were confirmed in vitro to be specific for cytomegalovirus antigens. A later analysis reported that several top co-occurrence clusters appeared linked to parvovirus B19, influenza, CMV and Epstein-Barr virus.

In total, roughly 670 healthy bone marrow donors made up the cohort. All cohort members were sampled while nominally healthy, although unrecorded immune exposures were likely present. The donor tested CMV seropositive, placing the donor among the approximately 310 seropositive members of the cohort. A peripheral blood sample was provided by each donor, and peripheral blood mononuclear cells were used for TCR beta sequencing. Genomic DNA extraction from the blood cell samples was performed with the Qiagen DNeasy Blood Extraction Kit. A word on this clone: Its antigen is not yet known. No base qualities exist here, and no much larger clone lies one base off it.

V is cut back by 2 bases and J by 6 bases, with 6 bases in the junction unmatched. According to the germline V gene, CDR1 reads SGHNT and CDR2 reads YENEEA. The CDR3, cysteine through phenylalanine, is 15 amino acids long. Only the CDR3 portion is preserved as DNA: 45 bases, with reading frame beginning at the first base. Library creation used the immunoSEQ multiplex PCR assay. For the multiplex PCR, a mixture combining 60 forward primers for TCR Vbeta segments and 13 reverse primers for TCR Jbeta segments was used. The CDR3 region of rearranged TCR beta genes was amplified from genomic DNA by a multiplex PCR assay. Amplified TCR beta libraries were sequenced as 87-base-pair reads on the Illumina HiSeq System. Under the source paper's analysis protocol: Across the roughly 700 repertoires, a later analysis counted tens of millions of unique TCR beta chains, around 10 million of which were shared by at least two donors. Raw reads were error-corrected and collapsed into unique sequences with a nearest-neighbor algorithm that merged closely related sequences to remove PCR and sequencing errors. V, D and J gene segments were assigned by aligning CDR3 sequences to IMGT reference sequences. For a sequence to be retained, a match of at least six nucleotides to both a V gene segment and a J gene segment was required. A rearrangement was called productive if the CDR3 had no stop codons and remained in frame with V and J, and every other rearrangement was called non-productive. CDR3 was defined by IMGT convention, running from the second conserved V-encoded cysteine to the conserved J-encoded phenylalanine. The earlier analysis of about 590 of the donors excluded sequences that lacked an unambiguous match to a single V gene segment. In an earlier analysis of almost 600 of the donors, a V segment was called functional when productive rearrangements were above 56.7%, and segregating when the standard deviation between donors exceeded 5%. A statistical classification framework was built to diagnose cytomegalovirus status from the catalog of TCR beta chain sequences. A later analysis assigned V and J genes by comparing TCR nucleotide sequences with IMGT/GENE-DB human TR gene sequences. Using the TCRdist pipeline, a later analysis assigned CDR3 sequences along with most-parsimonious VDJ recombination scenarios. In a later analysis, every TCR beta chain was defined by the combination of its CDR3 amino acid sequence and its V-gene family, and reads without a unique V-gene family were dropped. In a later analysis, 550 to 650 highly shared, low-generation-probability nucleotide sequences were removed to address suspected cross-contamination and a sequencing artifact. In a later analysis, a clonal expansion index for each public chain was calculated from normalized within-repertoire ranks of inferred template counts. A later analysis computed generation probabilities with a VDJ recombination model fitted to out-of-frame rearrangements, and checked the results against IGoR. In a later analysis, hypergeometric tests were used to score TCR-TCR, TCR-HLA and TCR-CMV co-occurrence, with a repertoire-size bias correction applied to TCR pairs. False discovery rates were estimated in a later analysis by permuting HLA or CMV assignments 20 times. A later analysis grouped co-occurring TCRs with DBSCAN, adding TCRdist sequence similarity when clustering within HLA-allele-positive subsets. Repertoires with fewer than 30,000 or more than 120,000 public chains were left out of co-occurrence clustering, as were a few repertoires with anomalous nucleotide sharing. This is the immuneACCESS table as TCRdb keeps it, with only in-frame sequences that have V and J called. A part of the clones is gone; compared with another copy, unresolved V genes explain less than half, and the rest is unexplained. The V and J calls and clone size are taken from that table; D and trimming were inferred from the DNA. The sample table holds fewer than 130,000 clones, of which roughly three fifths were seen once. The biggest ten clones account for 3.5% to 4% of the sample.

The chain links TRBV11-3 with TRBJ2-1, with TRBD2 matching 8 junction bases. The source material was PBMCs. This receptor was obtained from a man aged 25 to 45 in good health and CMV-seropositive. Here the CDR3 is given as CASSLRTSGINEQFF. The DNA sequence follows: TGTGCCAGCAGCTTAAGAACTAGCGGTATCAATGAGCAGTTCTTC.